This T cell receptor (beta chain) was recorded in a study of post-analysis software for immune sequencing data. This CDR3 comprises 14 residues. V dropped 5 bases and J dropped 5 bases, with 13 bases sitting between them. Germline loops: CDR1 LNHNV, CDR2 YYDKDF (reference sequence). Unique molecular identifiers featured in each of the TCR beta cDNA libraries. TCRdb passed the PCR reads through MiXCR, listing each CDR3 protein once. The sample lists approximately 460,000 distinct CDR3 sequences, around 40% occurring once. Comment on this clonotype: Its specificity is not known.

Whole-study findings and limits: When compared against controls, multiple sclerosis patients showed significantly lower normalized Chao1 diversity. TRBV segments more frequent in patients than in controls numbered about five and included TRBV5-6, TRBV5-1 and TRBV20-1.

Input material: blood. This chain connects TRBV15 to TRBJ2-1; D is undetermined. The TCR sequence derives from a girl between 5 and 17 years old with multiple sclerosis. The CDR3 DNA sequence: TGTGCCACCAGCCCCCTAGAAGATGACAATGAGCAGTTCTTC. Residues: CATSPLEDDNEQFF.